Presented here are 13 T cell receptor beta chains from one specimen sequenced in a study of Ad26.COV2.S vaccination and SARS-CoV-2 variants. Some clones are missing from TCRdb's copy, which holds only in-frame ones; the method was immunoSEQ multiplex PCR. The table includes roughly 460,000 clones, about 89% detected once. Treatment specified: some 20 received Ad26.COV2.S at low or high dose, single or two shots; 5 received placebo; per-sample allocation not given. Sampling took place 63 days after the first vaccine or placebo injection. The specimen was peripheral blood, collected in a trial of Ad26.COV2.S vaccine versus placebo. The receptors originated from a person between 18 and 65 years old who received the Ad26.COV2.S COVID-19 vaccine or a placebo.

The chain carries TRBV20-1 and TRBJ2-7; 9 bases align to TRBD2. The junction had 6 bases not matched to a gene; V was cut back by 3 bases and J by 3 bases. CDR3 length: 14 amino acids. Germline CDR1 is DFQATT and CDR2 is SNEGSKA (reference sequence). CDR3 region: CSASFPSGVYEQYF. In DNA form, the CDR3 reads TGCAGTGCTAGTTTCCCTAGCGGGGTCTACGAGCAGTACTTC.

The count of this clone is one. The chain employs TRBV29-1 and TRBJ1-1, with D perhaps matching TRBD1 (5 bases). CDR1 is SQVTM, CDR2 ANQGSEA, per germline. CDR3 size: 13 residues. V was cut by 6 bases and J by 3 bases, with 14 bases left in between. CDR3 amino acids: CSVQGPRDTEAFF. CDR3 bases: TGCAGCGTCCAGGGCCCCCGGGACACTGAAGCTTTCTTT.

The chain links TRBV29-1 to TRBJ2-2; the D gene is possibly TRBD2 (5 bases). The V end was cut by 4 bases, the J end by 1 base, with 7 bases between. The germline V gene encodes CDR1 SQVTM and CDR2 ANQGSEA. CDR3 length: 13 residues. CDR3 sequence: CSVGERNTGELFF. As DNA, the CDR3 is TGCAGCGTTGGGGAGCGGAACACCGGGGAGCTGTTTTTT.

V and J are TRBV7-9 and TRBJ1-1, with D unresolved. The CDR3 loop spans 13 amino acids. The V end lost 2 bases, the J end lost 0 bases, and 4 bases lay between the germline ends. CDR1 is SEHNR and CDR2 is FQNEAQ in the germline V gene (reference sequence). CDR3 sequence reads: CASSLSLNTEAFF. CDR3 DNA sequence: TGTGCCAGCAGCTTAAGTCTGAACACTGAAGCTTTCTTT.

DNA for the CDR3: TGTGCCAGCAGCCAGTCAGATACGCAGTATTTT. It specifies CASSQSDTQYF. The V call is TRBV13, the J call TRBJ2-3; D gene ambiguous. CDR1 and CDR2 (germline): PRHDT, FYEKMQ (reference sequence). The CDR3 extends over 11 amino acids. The V end was cut by 5 bases, the J end by 4 bases, with 4 bases between.

This clone was observed a few times. CDR3 in amino acids: CASSGWTGGNTIYF. For the CDR3, the DNA is TGTGCCAGCAGCGGCTGGACAGGAGGAAACACCATATATTTT. The chain employs TRBV5-5 and TRBJ1-3, with 7 nucleotides matching TRBD1. The CDR3 is made up of 14 amino acids. The trim removed 4 bases at V and 4 bases at J, leaving 5 bases unmatched. Looked up from germline, CDR1 is SGHKS and CDR2 is YYEKEE (reference sequence).

This clone was recorded once. The V call is TRBV30, the J call TRBJ1-3; D uncertain. Germline loops: CDR1 GTSNPN, CDR2 SVGIG (reference sequence). CDR3 length: 13 residues. Trimming pared 2 bases from V and 3 bases from J, leaving 8 bases between. The CDR3 DNA sequence: TGTGCCTGGAGTACCCAATATGGAAACACCATATATTTT. This gives the protein CAWSTQYGNTIYF.

This chain links TRBV24-1 with TRBJ1-2, with a weak D call TRBD1 (6 bases). The germline V and J ends were trimmed by 2 bases and 3 bases, with 9 bases remaining between them. Germline assignment: CDR1 KGHDR and CDR2 SFDVKD. This CDR3 is built from 14 residues. The CDR3 is CATSDSQGDYGYTF. DNA of the CDR3: TGTGCCACCAGTGATTCACAGGGTGACTATGGCTACACCTTC.

The V gene is TRBV29-1, the J gene TRBJ2-5; 8 positions match TRBD1. CDR3 length: 12 residues. The germline CDR1 and CDR2 sequences are SQVTM and ANQGSEA. V gave up 2 bases and J gave up 4 bases; unmatched junction bases: 0. The CDR3 nucleotides read TGCAGCGTTGAACAGGGGGCAGAGACCCAGTACTTC. It translates to CSVEQGAETQYF.

The gene calls are TRBV3-1 (or the pseudogene TRBV3-2) and TRBJ2-7; 9 nucleotides agree with TRBD1. This CDR3 comprises 13 residues. Germline loops: CDR1 LGHDT, CDR2 YNNKEL (reference sequence). V lost 4 bases and J lost 6; bases outside the gene matches: 4. The CDR3 nucleotides are TGTGCCAGCAGCCCCACAGGGGGCCTCGAGCAGTACTTC. Its protein is CASSPTGGLEQYF.

This chain uses TRBV19 with TRBJ1-1; D is perhaps TRBD1 (6 bases). The CDR3 extends over 15 amino acids. V gave up 4 bases and J gave up 1 base, with 13 bases separating them. Germline lookup yields CDR1 LNHDA and CDR2 SQIVND (reference sequence). This chain's CDR3 is CASSNHRATNTEAFF. In DNA form, the CDR3 reads TGTGCCAGTAGTAATCACAGGGCGACGAACACTGAAGCTTTCTTT.

The V call is TRBV5-4, the J call TRBJ1-2, with TRBD1 identical over 7 bases. The length of the CDR3 is 15 residues. Looked up from germline, CDR1 is SGHNT and CDR2 is YYREEE (reference sequence). V shed 0 bases and J 2 bases; nucleotides not matched to a gene: 4. The CDR3 sequence is CASSLEGAPNYGYTF. For the CDR3, the DNA is TGTGCCAGCAGCTTGGAGGGGGCACCCAACTATGGCTACACCTTC.

The CDR3 protein is CAWNRITSLETQYF. For the CDR3, the DNA is TGTGCCTGGAACCGAATTACTAGCCTGGAGACCCAGTACTTC. The rearrangement joins TRBV30 to TRBJ2-5; D may be TRBD2 (6 bases). From germline, CDR1 is GTSNPN and CDR2 SVGIG (reference sequence). Trimming took off 4 bases at V and 5 bases at J, with 17 bases between the two ends. This CDR3 is 14 amino acids long. The whole variable domain, remainder taken from reference TRBV30 and TRBJ2-5, is SQTIHQWPATLVQPVGSPLSLECTVEGTSNPNLYWYRQAAGRGLQLLFYSVGIGQISSEVPQNLSASRPQDRQFILSSKKLLLSDSGFYLCAWNRITSLETQYFGPGTRLLVL.